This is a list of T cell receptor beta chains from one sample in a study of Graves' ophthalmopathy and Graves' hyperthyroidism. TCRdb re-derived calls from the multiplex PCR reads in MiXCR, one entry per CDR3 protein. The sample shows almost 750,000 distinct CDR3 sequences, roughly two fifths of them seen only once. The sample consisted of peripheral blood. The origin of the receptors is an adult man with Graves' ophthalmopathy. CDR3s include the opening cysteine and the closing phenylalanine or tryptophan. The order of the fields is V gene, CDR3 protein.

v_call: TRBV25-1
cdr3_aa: CASSGTSATYEQYF

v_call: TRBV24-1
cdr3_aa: CATSDPGENQPQHF

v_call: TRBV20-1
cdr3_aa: CSALGRYYEQYF

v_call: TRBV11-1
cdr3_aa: CASKNPHRDRPTGELFF

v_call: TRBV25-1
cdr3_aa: CASSAQQQGANYGYTF

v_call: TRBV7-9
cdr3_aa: CASSFGQGATGELFF

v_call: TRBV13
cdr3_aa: CASSLQGVSYEQYF

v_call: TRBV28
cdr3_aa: CASSLLGRSGEETQYF

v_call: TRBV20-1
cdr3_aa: CSANSDRGTSDQETQYF

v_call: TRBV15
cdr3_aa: CATSRDRLAGELFF

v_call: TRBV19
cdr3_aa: CASRRGAGAYEQYF

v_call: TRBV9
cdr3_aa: CASSAGQGTAGELFF

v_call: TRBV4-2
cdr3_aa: CASSQDRADGDTEAFF

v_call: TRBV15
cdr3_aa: CATSRDLVVSYEQYF

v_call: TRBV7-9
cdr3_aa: CASSLPIPPYEQYF

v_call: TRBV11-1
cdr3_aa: CASSFTSFGRGGMRTYEQYF

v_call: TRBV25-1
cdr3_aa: CASSSTSGSIWGELFF

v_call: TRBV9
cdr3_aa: CASSDAGLMNTEAFF

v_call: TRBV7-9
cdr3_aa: CASSPITENTGELFF

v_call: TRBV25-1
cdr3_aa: CASSRDISNEQYF

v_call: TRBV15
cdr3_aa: CATSSWTANYGYTF

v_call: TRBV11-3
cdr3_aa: CASSLYGGPGTQDF

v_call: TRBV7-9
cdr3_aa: CVTSGVGELFF

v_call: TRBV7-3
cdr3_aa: CASSSGQGAQRYF

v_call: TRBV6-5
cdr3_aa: CASVTGNTEAFF

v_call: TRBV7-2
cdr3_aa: CASTAAYGYTF

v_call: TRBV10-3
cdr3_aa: CAGSEFASYEQYF

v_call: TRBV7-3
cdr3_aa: CASSPDRGRGYTF

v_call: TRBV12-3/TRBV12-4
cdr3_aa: CASSLALNSLNTEAFF

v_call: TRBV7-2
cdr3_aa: CASSRERGGSFRETQYF

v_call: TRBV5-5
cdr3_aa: CASSLSAIRKKGYTF

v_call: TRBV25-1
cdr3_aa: CASSYLGELFF

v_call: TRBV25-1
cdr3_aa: CASRRGGSETQYF

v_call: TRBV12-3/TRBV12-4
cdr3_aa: CASRGAGTGRTEAFF

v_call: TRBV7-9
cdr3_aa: CASSFLDTHTEAFF

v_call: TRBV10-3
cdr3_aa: CAIMDWQFTDTQYF

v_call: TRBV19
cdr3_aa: CASSIVGERTEAFF

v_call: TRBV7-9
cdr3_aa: CASSSLRQDLNTEAFF

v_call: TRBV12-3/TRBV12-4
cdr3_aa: CASSGRPRGLEQYF

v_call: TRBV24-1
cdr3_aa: CATSDVGQGNTGELFF

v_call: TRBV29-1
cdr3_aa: CSQASGKDEKLFF

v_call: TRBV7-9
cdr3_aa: CASSTTRSSYEQYF

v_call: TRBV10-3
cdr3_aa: CASSYSRSSYDHEQYF

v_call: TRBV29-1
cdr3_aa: CSVEAGTGDQPQHF

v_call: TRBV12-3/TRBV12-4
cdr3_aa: CASSFRTGGRGEQYF

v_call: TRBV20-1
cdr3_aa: CSARGGGRGSSYEQYF

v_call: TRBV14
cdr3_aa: CASSQDVGDEQYF

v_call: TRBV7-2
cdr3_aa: CASSLDPRPNEQYF

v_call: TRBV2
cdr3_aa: CASTLGGGTETQYF

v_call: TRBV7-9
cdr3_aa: CASSKWVGAYEKLFF

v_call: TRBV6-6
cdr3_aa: CASSPRDFGGYTF

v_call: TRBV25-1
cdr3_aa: CASSAGRGITEAFF

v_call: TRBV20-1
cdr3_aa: CSASRPAGSYEQYF